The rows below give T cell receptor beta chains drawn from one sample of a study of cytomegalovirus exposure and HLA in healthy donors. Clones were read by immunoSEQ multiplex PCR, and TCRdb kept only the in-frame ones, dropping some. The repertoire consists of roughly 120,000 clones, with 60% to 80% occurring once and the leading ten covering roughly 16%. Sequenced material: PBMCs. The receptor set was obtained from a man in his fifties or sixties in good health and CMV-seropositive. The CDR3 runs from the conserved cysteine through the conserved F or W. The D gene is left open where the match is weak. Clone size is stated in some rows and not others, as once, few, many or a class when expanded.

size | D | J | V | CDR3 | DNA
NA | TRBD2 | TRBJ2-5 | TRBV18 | CASTLAGVEETQYF | TGTGCCAGCACCTTAGCGGGAGTTGAAGAGACCCAGTACTTC
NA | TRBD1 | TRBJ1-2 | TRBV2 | CASSGQGAGEYGYTF | TGTGCCAGCAGCGGACAGGGGGCGGGCGAATATGGCTACACCTTC
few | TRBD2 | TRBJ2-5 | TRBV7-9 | CASSSPGGVETQYF | TGTGCCAGCAGTTCCCCGGGGGGAGTGGAGACCCAGTACTTC
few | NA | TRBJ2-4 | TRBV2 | CASSEERGGRSIQYF | TGTGCCAGCAGTGAAGAAAGGGGGGGACGGAGCATTCAGTACTTC
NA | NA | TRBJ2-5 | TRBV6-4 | CASRTGRLPGAQYF | TGTGCCAGCAGGACTGGTAGGCTCCCGGGGGCCCAGTACTTC
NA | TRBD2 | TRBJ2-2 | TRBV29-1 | CSVAAGGRTGELFF | TGCAGCGTTGCTGCGGGGGGGCGGACCGGGGAGCTGTTTTTT
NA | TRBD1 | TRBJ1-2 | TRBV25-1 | CASSAQSEGAVHGYTF | TGTGCCAGCAGTGCCCAAAGCGAGGGGGCCGTTCATGGCTACACCTTC
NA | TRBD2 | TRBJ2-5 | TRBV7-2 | CASSLGSSGGFETQYF | TGTGCCAGCAGCTTAGGATCCAGCGGGGGGTTCGAGACCCAGTACTTC
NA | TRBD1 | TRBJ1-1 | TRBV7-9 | CASSFRAGGPSNTEAFF | TGTGCCAGCAGCTTTCGGGCAGGGGGACCCTCGAACACTGAAGCTTTCTTT
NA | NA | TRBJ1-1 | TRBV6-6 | CASSYSSHTEAFF | TGTGCCAGCAGTTACTCGAGTCACACTGAAGCTTTCTTT
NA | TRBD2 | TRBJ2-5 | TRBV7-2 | CASSLVTSGGVGETQYF | TGTGCCAGCAGCTTAGTGACTAGCGGGGGGGTGGGAGAGACCCAGTACTTC
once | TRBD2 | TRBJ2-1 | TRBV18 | CASSPLAGDNEQFF | TGTGCCAGCTCACCGCTAGCGGGAGACAATGAGCAGTTCTTC
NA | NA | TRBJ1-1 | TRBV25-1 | CASSELAITNTEAFF | TGTGCCAGCAGTGAATTGGCCATAACAAACACTGAAGCTTTCTTT
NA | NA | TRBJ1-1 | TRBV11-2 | CASSPRTSNTEAFF | TGTGCCAGCAGCCCGAGGACATCGAACACTGAAGCTTTCTTT
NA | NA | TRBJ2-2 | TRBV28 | CASRIPGFNTGELFF | TGTGCCAGCAGAATCCCAGGGTTTAACACCGGGGAGCTGTTTTTT
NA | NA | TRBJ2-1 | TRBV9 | CASSVVALASNYNEQFF | TGTGCCAGCAGCGTAGTGGCTCTAGCGTCCAACTACAATGAGCAGTTCTTC
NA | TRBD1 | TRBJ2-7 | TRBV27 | CASRDRRYEQYF | TGTGCCAGTAGGGACAGGCGGTACGAGCAGTACTTC
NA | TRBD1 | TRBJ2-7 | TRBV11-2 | CASSFTGGSYEQYF | TGTGCCAGCAGCTTCACAGGGGGCTCCTACGAGCAGTACTTC
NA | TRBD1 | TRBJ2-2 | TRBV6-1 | CASSGRDRALFNTGELFF | TGTGCCAGCAGTGGCCGGGACAGGGCCCTCTTTAACACCGGGGAGCTGTTTTTT
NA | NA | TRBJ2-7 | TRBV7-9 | CSSSSNTLGPYEQYF | TGTTCCAGCAGCTCGAATACCCTGGGGCCCTACGAGCAGTACTTC